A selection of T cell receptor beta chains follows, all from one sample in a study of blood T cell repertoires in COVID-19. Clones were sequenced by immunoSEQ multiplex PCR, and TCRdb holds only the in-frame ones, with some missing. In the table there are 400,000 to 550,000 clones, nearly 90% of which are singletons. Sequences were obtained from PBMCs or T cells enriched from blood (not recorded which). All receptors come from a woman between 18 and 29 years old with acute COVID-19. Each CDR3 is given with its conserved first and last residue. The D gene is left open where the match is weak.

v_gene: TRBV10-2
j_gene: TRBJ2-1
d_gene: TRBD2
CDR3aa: CASSLTGLAGASSYNEQFF

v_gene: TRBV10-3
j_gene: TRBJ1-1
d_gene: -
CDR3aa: CAISDIDRLNTEAFF

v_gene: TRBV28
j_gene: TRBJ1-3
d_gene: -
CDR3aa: CASSSQAISGNTIYF

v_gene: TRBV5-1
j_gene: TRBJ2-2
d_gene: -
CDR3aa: CASSLVAGMAGELFF

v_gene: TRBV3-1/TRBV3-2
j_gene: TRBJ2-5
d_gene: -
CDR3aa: CASSRARLQETQYF

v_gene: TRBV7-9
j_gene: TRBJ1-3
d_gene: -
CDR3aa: CASSGGAGKADTIYF

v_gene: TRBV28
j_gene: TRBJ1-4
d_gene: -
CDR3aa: CASRASGAEKLFF

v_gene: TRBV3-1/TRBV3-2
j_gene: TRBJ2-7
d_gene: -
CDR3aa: CASSQAVSSYEQYF

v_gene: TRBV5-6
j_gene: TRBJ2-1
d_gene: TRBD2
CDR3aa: CASSFGTSDNEQFF

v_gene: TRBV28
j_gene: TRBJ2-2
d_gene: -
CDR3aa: CASMLLHRRTGELFF